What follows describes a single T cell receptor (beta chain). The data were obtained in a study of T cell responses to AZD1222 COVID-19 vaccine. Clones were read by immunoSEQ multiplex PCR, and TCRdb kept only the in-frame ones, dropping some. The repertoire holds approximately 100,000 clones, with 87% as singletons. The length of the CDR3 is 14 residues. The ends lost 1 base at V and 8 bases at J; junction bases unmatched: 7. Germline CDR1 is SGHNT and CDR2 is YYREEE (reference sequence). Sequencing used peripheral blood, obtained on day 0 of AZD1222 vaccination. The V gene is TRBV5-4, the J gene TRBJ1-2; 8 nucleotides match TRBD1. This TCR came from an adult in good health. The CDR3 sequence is CASSLSQGARGYTF. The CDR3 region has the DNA TGTGCCAGCAGCTTGAGCCAGGGGGCGCGGGGCTACACCTTC.